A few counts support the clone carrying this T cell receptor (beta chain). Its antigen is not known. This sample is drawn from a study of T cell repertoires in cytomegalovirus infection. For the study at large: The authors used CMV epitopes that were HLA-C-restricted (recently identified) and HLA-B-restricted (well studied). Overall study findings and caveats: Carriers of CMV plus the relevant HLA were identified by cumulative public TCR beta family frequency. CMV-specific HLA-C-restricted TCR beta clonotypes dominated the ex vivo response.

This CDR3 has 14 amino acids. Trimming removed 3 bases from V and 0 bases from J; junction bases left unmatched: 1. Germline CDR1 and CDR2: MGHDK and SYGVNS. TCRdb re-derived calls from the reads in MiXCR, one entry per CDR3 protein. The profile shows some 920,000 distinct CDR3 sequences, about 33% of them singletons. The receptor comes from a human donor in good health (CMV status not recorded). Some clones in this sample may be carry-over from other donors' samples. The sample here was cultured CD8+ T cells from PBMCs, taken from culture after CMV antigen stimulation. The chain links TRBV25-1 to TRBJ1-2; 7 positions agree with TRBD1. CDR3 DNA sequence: TGTGCCAGCAGTGAGACAGGGACTAACTATGGCTACACCTTC. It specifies CASSETGTNYGYTF.